This T cell receptor (beta chain) stems from a study of T cell responses to AZD1222 COVID-19 vaccine. Findings and caveats of the study: Recipients of two AZD1222 doses showed rising Spike-specific TCR breadth and depth. Donors in the cohort were predominantly white British and more often female, and clonal diversity was possibly underestimated. Sampling that yielded the repertoires occurred only after the peak T cell response.

Method: immunoSEQ multiplex PCR; TCRdb's copy keeps in-frame clones and lacks some. The table lists under 150,000 clones, 90% of them singletons. The V gene's germline CDR1 is LNHDA and CDR2 SQIVND (reference sequence). Losses at the gene ends were 3 bases for V and 6 bases for J; bases not matched to a gene: 3. This CDR3 region has 13 residues. As regards this clone: The antigen is not known.

The receptor was derived from an adult in good health. Sequencing used peripheral blood, obtained on day 0 of AZD1222 vaccination. The V call is TRBV19, the J call TRBJ1-2, with 8 nucleotides matching TRBD1. Here the CDR3 DNA reads TGTGCCAGTAGTATCGGACAGGGCCATGGCTACACCTTC. Translated: CASSIGQGHGYTF. Full variable domain (rest looked up from reference TRBV19 and TRBJ1-2): DGGITQSPKYLFRKEGQNVTLSCEQNLNHDAMYWYRQDPGQGLRLIYYSQIVNDFQKGDIAEGYSVSREKKESFPLTVTSAQKNPTAFYLCASSIGQGHGYTFGSGTRLTVV.